This T cell receptor (beta chain) emerged from a study of CD8 T cells in Susac syndrome. On the study more broadly: Roughly eight of the sequenced Susac syndrome patients were in remission, and roughly six had active disease.

TCR beta from blood CD8+ and CD4+ T cells was sequenced. Patients having Susac syndrome satisfied recently defined diagnostic criteria for definite or probable disease. Trimming pared 4 bases from V and 5 bases from J, leaving 14 bases between. Germline V lookup: CDR1 LGHNA, CDR2 YSLEER. CDR3 length: 14 residues. The RNA, about 0.5 to 1 ug, was put through reverse transcription using random hexamers. TCRdb fed the immunoSEQ multiplex PCR reads into MiXCR, producing one record per CDR3 protein. The table shows about 85,000 distinct CDR3 sequences, with roughly 94% occurring only once. The clonotype originates from a human donor with Susac syndrome. V is TRBV4-3 and J is TRBJ2-5; D is undetermined. Sequenced: CD8+ T cells from PBMCs. This CDR3 is CASSPDAAMETQYF. The DNA for the CDR3 is TGCGCCAGCAGCCCTGACGCAGCGATGGAGACCCAGTACTTC.